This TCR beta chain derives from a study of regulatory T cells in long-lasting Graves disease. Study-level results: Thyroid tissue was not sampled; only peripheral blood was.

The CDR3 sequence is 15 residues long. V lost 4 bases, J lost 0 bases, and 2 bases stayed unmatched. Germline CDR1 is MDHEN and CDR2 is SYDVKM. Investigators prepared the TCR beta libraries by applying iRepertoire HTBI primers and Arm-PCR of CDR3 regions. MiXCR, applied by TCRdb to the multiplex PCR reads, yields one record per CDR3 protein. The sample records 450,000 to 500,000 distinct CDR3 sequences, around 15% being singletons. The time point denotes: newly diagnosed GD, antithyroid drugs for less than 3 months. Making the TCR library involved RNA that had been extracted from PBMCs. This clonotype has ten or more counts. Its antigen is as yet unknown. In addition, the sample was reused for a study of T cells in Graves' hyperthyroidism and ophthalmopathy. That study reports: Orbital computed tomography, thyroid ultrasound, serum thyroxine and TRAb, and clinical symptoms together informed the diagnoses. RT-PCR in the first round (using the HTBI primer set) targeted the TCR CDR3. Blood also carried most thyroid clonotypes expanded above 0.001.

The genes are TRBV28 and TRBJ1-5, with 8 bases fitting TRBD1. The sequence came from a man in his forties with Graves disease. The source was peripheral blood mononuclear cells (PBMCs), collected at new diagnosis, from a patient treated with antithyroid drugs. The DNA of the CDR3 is TGTGCCAGCAGTTACAGGGGGGATAGCAATCAGCCCCAGCATTTT. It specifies CASSYRGDSNQPQHF.